This passage covers 30 T cell receptor beta chains from one sample sequenced in a study of T cells after posttransplantation cyclophosphamide. Some clones are missing from TCRdb's copy, which holds only in-frame ones; the method was immunoSEQ multiplex PCR. The profile shows 31,000 or so clones, more than 85% of them singletons. The naive gate required viable CD3+CD4+ or CD3+CD8+ cells with CCR7+CD45RA+CD45RO-CD95-CD27+CD28+ phenotype. Sequenced sample: naive CD4+ T cells sorted from blood. The source of these receptors is a man aged 25 to 40 in good health and a related stem cell transplant donor.

This chain links TRBV4-2 with TRBJ1-2; D is ambiguous. Trimming cost V 0 bases and J 0 bases, with 8 bases left between them. CDR1 is LGHNA, CDR2 YNFKEQ, per germline. This CDR3 has 15 residues. CDR3 DNA: TGTGCCAGCAGCCAAGAAGCGGCAGCTAACTATGGCTACACCTTC. It yields the protein CASSQEAAANYGYTF.

To note about this clone: One end of the junction fails to match germline, which may point to a read error. The chain uses TRBV9 and TRBJ2-3, with TRBD2 matching 11 bases. The CDR3 covers 15 residues. Germline assignment: CDR1 SGDLS and CDR2 YYNGEE. CDR3 DNA: TGTGCCAGCACCGTAGGGACTAGCGGCCCAGATACGCAGTATTTT. Translating it yields CASTVGTSGPDTQYF.

This clone was observed a few times. This sequence joins TRBV10-3 and TRBJ1-3; D gene unclear. This CDR3 is 13 amino acids long. Trimming took 7 bases from V and 0 from J, leaving 7 bases between them. CDR1 and CDR2 (germline): ENHRY, SYGVKD. The CDR3, as DNA: TGTGCCATCACAGCGAACTCTGGAAACACCATATATTTT. Translation: CAITANSGNTIYF.

V usage is TRBV18 and J usage is TRBJ1-1; 7 bases are a match to TRBD1. This CDR3 has 16 amino acids. CDR1 is KGHSH and CDR2 is LQKENI in the germline V gene. V lost 6 bases and J lost 0; bases outside the gene matches: 10. The CDR3 loop reads CASSLKDRSLNTEAFF. The CDR3 coding sequence is TGTGCCAGCTCTCTTAAGGACAGGTCGCTGAACACTGAAGCTTTCTTT.

The table lists this clone with a count of one. This chain links TRBV7-2 with TRBJ2-7, with TRBD2 as a possible D gene (6 bases). The germline CDR1 and CDR2 sequences are SGHTA and FQGNSA. The CDR3 extends over 14 amino acids. Trimming took 2 bases from V and 3 from J, leaving 11 bases between them. The chain's CDR3 is CASSLWKDYYEQYF. The DNA of the CDR3 is TGTGCCAGCAGCTTATGGAAGGACTACTACGAGCAGTACTTC.

The V gene is TRBV10-1, the J gene TRBJ2-3, with 8 nucleotides matching TRBD2. Trimming took 7 bases from V and 1 from J; bases not matched to a gene: 1. The CDR3 consists of 13 residues. Germline CDR1 WNHNN, CDR2 SYGVQD (reference sequence). CDR3 DNA: TGCGCCAGCAAAGCGGGGGGCACAGATACGCAGTATTTT. Translated: CASKAGGTDTQYF.

The rearrangement links TRBV2 to TRBJ1-3, with unresolved D. With 6 bases removed from V and 2 bases from J, the gap between germline ends came to 11 bases. The germline CDR1 and CDR2 sequences are SNHLY and FYNNEI. CDR3 size: 14 residues. CDR3 sequence (DNA): TGTGCCAGCAGGCCCCGCGGTGCTGGAAACACCATATATTTT. This sequence encodes CASRPRGAGNTIYF.

The V gene is TRBV6-6, the J gene TRBJ1-1, with D perhaps matching TRBD1 (6 bases). Germline CDR1 is MNHNY and CDR2 is SVGAGI (reference sequence). The V end lost 5 bases, the J end lost 4 bases, and 11 bases lay between the germline ends. CDR3 length: 13 amino acids. The CDR3 spells CASSQGRGTEAFF. CDR3 coding DNA: TGTGCCAGCAGTCAGGGGCGAGGCACTGAAGCTTTCTTT.

The chain has TRBV5-4 and TRBJ2-5; no clear D. CDR1 and CDR2 from the germline V gene are SGHNT and YYREEE (reference sequence). This CDR3 region has 16 residues. V gave up 1 base and J gave up 2 bases, with 15 bases separating them. In nucleotides, the CDR3 is TGTGCCAGCAGCTTGCCTGCGGCTAATTATCAAGAGACCCAGTACTTC. The encoded protein is CASSLPAANYQETQYF.

This clone was recorded once. The chain employs TRBV29-1 and TRBJ1-3; D gene ambiguous. The CDR3 loop spans 11 amino acids. Germline assignment: CDR1 SQVTM and CDR2 ANQGSEA. Trimming took off 7 bases at V and 1 base at J, with 5 bases between the two ends. The CDR3 protein is CSGVSGNTIYF. CDR3 in DNA: TGCAGCGGTGTATCTGGAAACACCATATATTTT.

This sequence joins TRBV29-1 and TRBJ2-2, with D maybe TRBD2 (5 bases). The CDR3 runs to 13 residues. The germline V gene encodes CDR1 SQVTM and CDR2 ANQGSEA. The V and J ends lost 4 bases and 8 bases respectively, with 14 bases between them. For the CDR3, the DNA is TGCAGCGTTGCGAGGTTTTGGGAGGGGGAGCTGTTTTTT. Translated: CSVARFWEGELFF.

The chain's CDR3 is CASSQGGGPTHEQFF. CDR3 DNA: TGCGCCAGCAGCCAAGGCGGGGGGCCCACCCATGAGCAGTTCTTC. V gene TRBV4-1 combines with J gene TRBJ2-1; 8 nucleotides match TRBD2. V lost 1 base, J lost 8 bases, and 7 bases stayed unmatched. Looked up from germline, CDR1 is MGHRA and CDR2 is YSYEKL. The CDR3 runs to 15 residues.

The chain couples TRBV5-1 to TRBJ1-4, with 9 bases matching TRBD1. J lost 8 bases, V lost 5 bases, and 7 bases had no gene match. Germline CDR1 SGHRS, CDR2 YFSETQ. This CDR3 spans 14 amino acids. CDR3 sequence (DNA): TGCGCCAGCAGGTTGACAGGGGGAGAGGAAAAACTGTTTTTT. The encoded protein is CASRLTGGEEKLFF.

The chain uses TRBV5-6 and TRBJ2-1; TRBD1 matches 7 bases. The V gene end was trimmed by 5 bases and the J gene end by 4 bases; junction bases not matched to a gene: 9. CDR1 and CDR2 (germline): SGHDT, YYEEEE. This CDR3 has 15 residues. The CDR3 DNA is TGTGCCAGCAGTCAGGACCCGACAGGGTACAATGAGCAGTTCTTC. Its translation is CASSQDPTGYNEQFF.

The chain is built from TRBV5-1 and TRBJ2-6; TRBD1 matches at 7 bases. Germline-derived CDR1 and CDR2 are SGHRS and YFSETQ. The V and J ends lost 0 bases and 1 base, in that order; junction bases with no gene match: 10. The CDR3 consists of 19 residues. CDR3 residues: CASSLVGTEYSSGANVLTF. The DNA for the CDR3 is TGCGCCAGCAGCTTGGTTGGGACAGAATACAGTTCTGGGGCCAACGTCCTGACTTTC.

This clone was seen a handful of times. The V gene is TRBV7-9, the J gene TRBJ2-1; the match to TRBD1 covers 9 bases. The germline V gene has CDR1 SEHNR and CDR2 FQNEAQ (reference sequence). This CDR3 is 15 amino acids long. J gave up 8 bases and V 5 bases, and 10 bases lay outside the gene matches. CDR3 in amino acids: CASSPLDRGGHEQFF. CDR3 bases: TGTGCCAGCAGCCCTCTGGACAGGGGCGGTCATGAGCAGTTCTTC.

The V call is TRBV6-6, the J call TRBJ2-1; 13 positions match TRBD2. J was trimmed by 6 bases and V by 4 bases; bases with no gene match: 3. CDR3 length: 15 residues. Germline CDR1 reads MNHNY; CDR2 reads SVGAGI (reference sequence). The CDR3 DNA reads as TGTGCCAGCAGTTCCGGGACTAGCGGGGTCAATGAGCAGTTCTTC. Its translation is CASSSGTSGVNEQFF.

This chain joins TRBV18 and TRBJ2-1, with a possible D match to TRBD2 (6 bases). The length of the CDR3 is 12 residues. Trimming removed 6 bases from V and 12 bases from J, with 15 bases in between. Germline loops: CDR1 KGHSH, CDR2 LQKENI. CDR3 residues: CASSPRRGGQFF. CDR3 DNA: TGTGCCAGCTCCCCGAGGAGGGGTGGGCAGTTCTTC.

CDR3 loop: CASSGGTGYNEQFF. CDR3 nucleotide sequence: TGCGCCAGCAGCGGGGGGACAGGGTACAATGAGCAGTTCTTC. This rearrangement joins TRBV5-1 to TRBJ2-1; TRBD1 matches at 9 bases. This CDR3 is 14 amino acids long. The ends lost 4 bases at V and 4 bases at J; junction bases unmatched: 3. Germline CDR1 reads SGHRS; CDR2 reads YFSETQ.

The V call is TRBV7-2, the J call TRBJ2-2; TRBD1 matches at 10 bases. Trimming took 5 bases from V and 6 from J; bases not matched to a gene: 6. Germline CDR1 is SGHTA and CDR2 is FQGNSA. This CDR3 is 15 amino acids long. The CDR3 bases are TGTGCCAGCAGCGCCCGGACAGGGGGTTCCGGGGAGCTGTTTTTT. Translated: CASSARTGGSGELFF.

The V call is TRBV7-2, the J call TRBJ1-2, with 7 bases fitting TRBD1. Germline CDR1 is SGHTA and CDR2 is FQGNSA. The V and J ends lost 5 bases and 4 bases, in that order; junction bases with no gene match: 7. The CDR3 length is 14 residues. The DNA of the CDR3 is TGTGCCAGCAGCCCCGACAGGGTAGGCTATGGCTACACCTTC. This encodes CASSPDRVGYGYTF.

The chain recombines TRBV14 with TRBJ1-1; D remains ambiguous. Per the germline V gene, CDR1 is SGHDN and CDR2 is FVKESK. The CDR3 extends over 10 amino acids. Trimming left V 0 bases short and J 11 bases short, with 4 bases between. The CDR3 DNA sequence: TGTGCCAGCAGCCAAGAGAGGGCTTTCTTT. It specifies CASSQERAFF.

V is TRBV19 and J is TRBJ1-5; 12 nucleotides align to TRBD1. CDR1 and CDR2 (germline): LNHDA, SQIVND (reference sequence). The CDR3 runs to 16 residues. The J segment lost 6 bases and the V segment lost 7 bases, leaving 10 bases of the junction unmatched. The DNA for the CDR3 is TGTGCCAGTAATGGAATAGGGACAGGGGGCACTCAGCCCCAGCATTTT. Residues: CASNGIGTGGTQPQHF.

This clone was detected once. The chain joins TRBV4-1 to TRBJ1-1; no reliable D call. Per the germline V gene, CDR1 is MGHRA and CDR2 is YSYEKL. The CDR3 covers 15 residues. Trimming shortened V by 0 bases and J by 0 bases, and 8 bases separated the two germline ends. The CDR3 DNA sequence: TGCGCCAGCAGCCAAGATACAGATTTGAACACTGAAGCTTTCTTT. It is translated as CASSQDTDLNTEAFF.

This clone was counted a single time. This chain joins TRBV14 and TRBJ2-7; D is unclear. The germline V gene has CDR1 SGHDN and CDR2 FVKESK. The CDR3 length is 12 residues. The V end lost 5 bases, the J end lost 0 bases, and 5 bases lay between the germline ends. CDR3 in DNA: TGTGCCAGCAGCTCCAGCTCCTACGAGCAGTACTTC. As protein: CASSSSSYEQYF.

This clone has only a few counts. The chain carries TRBV10-3 and TRBJ1-3; TRBD1 is a possible D gene (6 bases). CDR3 length: 13 residues. With 11 bases removed from V and 2 bases from J, the gap between germline ends came to 13 bases. Germline CDR1 and CDR2: ENHRY and SYGVKD. The DNA for the CDR3 is TGTGCCGCCACAGGGACAACTGGAAACACCATATATTTT. As protein: CAATGTTGNTIYF.

The V gene is TRBV6-1, the J gene TRBJ1-5; perhaps TRBD1 as D (5 bases). The CDR3 runs to 14 residues. V lost 5 bases and J 4 bases, leaving 12 bases between the germline ends. The germline V gene encodes CDR1 MNHNS and CDR2 SASEGT. As DNA, the CDR3 is TGTGCCAGCAGTAACCGACAGCCAAATCAGCCCCAGCATTTT. This codes for CASSNRQPNQPQHF.

The genes are TRBV11-3 and TRBJ2-3; 9 bases match TRBD2. V gave up 3 bases and J gave up 4 bases; unmatched junction bases: 17. The CDR3 totals 19 residues. Germline V CDR1 and CDR2: SGHNT, YENEEA. The CDR3 region has the DNA TGTGCCAGCAGCTTGGACGGTCGGTCGGCGGGGGGGCGACCAGATACGCAGTATTTT. Translated, it gives CASSLDGRSAGGRPDTQYF.

This clone was seen a single time. The chain carries TRBV2 and TRBJ1-3; 7 bases match TRBD1. Germline loops: CDR1 SNHLY, CDR2 FYNNEI. The CDR3 has 17 residues. J was trimmed by 7 bases and V by 0 bases; bases with no gene match: 12. CDR3: CASSEAVIGQVINTIYF. The CDR3 DNA sequence: TGTGCCAGCAGTGAAGCGGTAATCGGACAGGTAATCAACACCATATATTTT.

The rearrangement links TRBV7-3 to TRBJ1-6, with 10 bases matching TRBD1. J lost 8 bases, V lost 5 bases, and 6 bases had no gene match. CDR3 length equals 15 residues. Germline CDR1 and CDR2: SGHTA and FQGTGA. DNA of the CDR3: TGTGCCAGCAGCCCGGGGGGGACAGGGGATTCACCCCTCCACTTT. As protein: CASSPGGTGDSPLHF.